This is a list of T cell receptor beta chains from one sample in a study of CD8 T cells in ankylosing spondylitis. TCRdb used MiXCR to reprocess the 5' RACE reads, holding one entry per CDR3 protein. Of about 300,000 distinct CDR3 sequences listed, less than 25% are singletons. Sequenced input: blood, either unsorted or a sorted T cell fraction (not recorded which). These receptors were taken from a female donor with ankylosing spondylitis or in good health (not recorded which). The CDR3 runs from the conserved cysteine through the conserved F or W. A D gene is named only where the DNA matches it firmly. A row's size may be missing; if present it is once, few, many or a size class.

J gene	V gene	clone size	D gene	CDR3 protein	CDR3 DNA
TRBJ1-1	TRBV30	-	-	CAWSRTNTEAFF	TGTGCCTGGAGCCGGACGAACACTGAAGCTTTCTTT
TRBJ2-5	TRBV7-2	few	TRBD2	CASSLPGGSEETQYF	TGTGCCAGCAGCTTACCGGGAGGGTCAGAAGAGACCCAGTACTTC
TRBJ2-7	TRBV7-8	few	-	CASSLVGGRGRPYEQYF	TGTGCCAGCAGCTTAGTGGGTGGTCGGGGACGGCCCTACGAGCAGTACTTC
TRBJ1-5	TRBV19	-	TRBD1	CASRGTGDQPQHF	TGTGCCAGTAGGGGGACAGGGGACCAGCCCCAGCATTTT
TRBJ2-7	TRBV4-3	-	-	CASSQEGTGIYEQYF	TGCGCCAGCAGCCAAGAGGGGACGGGCATTTACGAGCAGTACTTC
TRBJ2-7	TRBV12-3/TRBV12-4	few	-	CASSPQTTSFYEQYF	TGTGCCAGCAGTCCCCAAACGACTAGTTTCTACGAGCAGTACTTC
TRBJ2-7	TRBV6-1	few	TRBD2	CASSRGTSGIYEQYF	TGTGCCAGCAGCCGGGGGACTAGCGGGATATACGAGCAGTACTTC
TRBJ2-7	TRBV4-2	-	-	CASSQVVQGPYEQYF	TGTGCCAGCAGCCAAGTGGTGCAGGGCCCCTACGAGCAGTACTTC
TRBJ1-4	TRBV15	-	TRBD1	CATSRSRDSLEKLFF	TGTGCCACCAGCAGATCACGGGACAGTCTCGAAAAACTGTTTTTT
TRBJ1-6	TRBV10-3	many	-	CAIKHQPYNSPLHF	TGTGCCATCAAACACCAACCCTATAATTCACCCCTCCACTTT
TRBJ2-5	TRBV20-1	-	TRBD2	CSARPGSGMIETQYF	TGCAGTGCGAGACCAGGTAGCGGGATGATAGAGACCCAGTACTTC
TRBJ2-3	TRBV20-1	-	TRBD1	CSARPPRQGVTDTQYF	TGCAGTGCTAGACCACCCCGCCAGGGGGTCACAGATACGCAGTATTTT
TRBJ2-1	TRBV6-4	once	-	CASSDSGVGEQFF	TGTGCCAGCAGTGATTCGGGAGTGGGGGAGCAGTTCTTC
TRBJ1-5	TRBV20-1	-	-	CSARAGRYDQPQHF	TGCAGTGCTAGAGCCGGCAGGTATGATCAGCCCCAGCATTTT
TRBJ2-1	TRBV12-3/TRBV12-4	few	TRBD2	CASNLAERSEQFF	TGTGCCAGCAACCTAGCGGAGCGGAGTGAGCAGTTCTTC
TRBJ2-3	TRBV7-3	-	-	CASSLAGGAEADTQYF	TGTGCCAGCAGCTTGGCCGGAGGCGCGGAAGCAGATACGCAGTATTTT
TRBJ2-1	TRBV10-2	many	TRBD2	CASRLAHYNEQFF	TGCGCCAGTCGACTAGCCCACTACAATGAGCAGTTCTTC
TRBJ1-2	TRBV28	-	-	CASSVPSGANYGYTF	TGTGCCAGCAGCGTCCCGTCAGGAGCTAACTATGGCTACACCTTC
TRBJ1-1	TRBV14	few	-	CASSQVRRDTEAFF	TGTGCCAGCAGCCAAGTCCGCAGGGACACTGAAGCTTTCTTT
TRBJ1-2	TRBV12-3/TRBV12-4	few	-	CASSLRYGYTF	TGTGCCAGCAGTTTGCGGTATGGCTACACCTTC
TRBJ1-1	TRBV20-1	many	-	CSALDSGSVPEAFF	TGCAGTGCCCTGGACAGTGGATCGGTCCCTGAAGCTTTCTTT